This TCR beta chain was sequenced in a study of cytomegalovirus exposure and HLA in healthy donors. Study overall: It was reported in a later analysis that the 100 to 150 validation repertoires used the same platform as the approximately 600 first-cohort repertoires.

The donors were members of the validation cohort comprising roughly 130 subjects, separate from the roughly 640-subject first cohort. J was trimmed by 2 bases and V by 4 bases; bases with no gene match: 12. Germline loops: CDR1 SGHRS, CDR2 YFSETQ. The CDR3 runs to 16 residues. Measured with immunoSEQ multiplex PCR; TCRdb has only the in-frame clones, and not every one. Seen here are hundreds of thousands of clones, approximately 90% observed once, and the top ten hold approximately 0.8%. Note on this clone: Its antigen is unidentified.

The study, taken as a whole, reports: Cytomegalovirus association was listed for roughly 160 TCR beta chains. A few of the chains that were CMV-associated were confirmed in vitro to be specific for CMV antigens.

The sequencing sample was made of PBMCs. This sequence originates from a woman aged 18 to 35 in good health and CMV-seronegative. The chain employs TRBV5-1 and TRBJ2-7; 7 bases match TRBD2. The CDR3 here is CASSPVLGSGTYEQYF. The CDR3 DNA follows: TGCGCCAGCAGCCCGGTGCTAGGAAGCGGGACCTACGAGCAGTACTTC.